The 18 T cell receptor beta chains below all came from one sample that was sequenced in a study of prognosis after radiotherapy for stage I lung cancer. TCR beta CDR3 was amplified from genomic DNA by two-round multiplex PCR. Primers specific to each TRBV and TRBJ gene drove first-round PCR. TCRdb used MiXCR to reprocess the multiplex PCR reads, holding one entry per CDR3 protein. The table records fewer than 40,000 distinct CDR3 sequences, around 30% of them present only once. Sequencing was performed on PBMCs, taken before or after stereotactic body radiation therapy (not recorded which). The receptor source for this set is a donor aged 50 or older with non-small cell lung cancer.

In its sample, this clonotype was seen many times. CDR3 coding DNA: TGTGCCAGCAGTCCTTCTCTGGCGCGCCAAGAGACCCAGTACTTC. This gives the protein CASSPSLARQETQYF. This chain uses TRBV6-1 with TRBJ2-5; D gene uncertain. Trimming took off 5 bases at V and 1 base at J, with 14 bases between the two ends. Germline V gene sequence: CDR1 MNHNS, CDR2 SASEGT. This CDR3 has 15 amino acids.

As concerns this clonotype: One end of the junction is discordant with germline, which a read error may explain. This sequence joins TRBV27 and TRBJ2-7; tentatively, D is TRBD1 (5 bases). This CDR3 comprises 13 residues. CDR1 is MNHEY and CDR2 is SMNVEV in the germline V gene (reference sequence). The CDR3 loop is CSSSSKRGYYQYF. CDR3 nucleotides: TGTTCCAGCAGCTCTAAAAGGGGCTACTATCAGTACTTC.

Details on this clonotype: Being one base from a much bigger clone, this may be a read error. The gene calls are TRBV9 and TRBJ2-2; the D gene could be TRBD1 or TRBD2 (5 bases each). The CDR3 length is 15 residues. In germline, CDR1 is SGDLS, CDR2 YYNGEE. The CDR3: CAGSASGPNTGELFF. The CDR3 DNA follows: TGTGCCGGCAGCGCGTCGGGGCCTAACACCGGGGAGCTGTTTTTT.

In its sample, this clonotype was seen many times. The chain links TRBV7-2 to TRBJ2-5, with 7 bases lining up with TRBD1. V shed 3 bases, J shed 0 bases, and the junction held 4 bases outside the gene matches. Germline V gene lookup returns CDR1 SGHTA and CDR2 FQGNSA. This CDR3 comprises 15 residues. CDR3 in amino acids: CASSLETGNQETQYF. CDR3 coding DNA: TGTGCCAGCAGCTTGGAGACAGGGAACCAAGAGACCCAGTACTTC.

V usage is TRBV29-1 and J usage is TRBJ2-1, with TRBD1 as a possible D gene (5 bases). The V end lost 7 bases, the J end lost 4 bases, and 14 bases lay between the germline ends. CDR1 and CDR2 from the germline V gene are SQVTM and ANQGSEA. The CDR3 is 13 residues long. CDR3 amino acids: CSGGRQGYNEQFF. In DNA, the CDR3 is TGCAGCGGTGGAAGGCAGGGTTACAATGAGCAGTTCTTC.

This clonotype showed up many times. This sequence joins TRBV5-8 and TRBJ1-2; D is unresolved. V dropped 4 bases and J dropped 6 bases, with 13 bases sitting between them. This CDR3 region has 13 residues. CDR1 SGHTS and CDR2 YDEGEE come from the germline V gene. DNA for the CDR3: TGTGCCAGCAGCCCTCGGAGACAACATGGCTACACCTTC. Its translation is CASSPRRQHGYTF.

This clonotype was counted at least ten times. This chain connects TRBV5-8 to TRBJ2-1; TRBD2 matches at 14 bases. Germline CDR1 is SGHTS and CDR2 is YDEGEE. CDR3 size: 17 residues. The V and J ends lost 2 bases and 8 bases, in that order; junction bases with no gene match: 9. CDR3 sequence reads: CASSLGTSGGKIDEQFF. CDR3 sequence (DNA): TGTGCCAGCAGCTTAGGGACTAGCGGGGGTAAGATCGATGAGCAGTTCTTC.

This clonotype was recorded a few times. The chain recombines TRBV7-8 with TRBJ2-4, with D possibly TRBD1 on 6 matching bases. V shed 2 bases and J shed 2 bases, with 19 bases lying between them. The CDR3 has 18 residues. Germline-derived CDR1 and CDR2 are SGHVS and FQNEAQ. CDR3 DNA: TGTGCCAGCAGCTTATCCTCACAGGGCTCGACGACCAAAAACATTCAGTACTTC. Its protein product is CASSLSSQGSTTKNIQYF.

With respect to this clonotype: With only one base between it and a far larger clone, this is likely a read error. The chain employs TRBV7-3 and TRBJ1-6; 10 positions match TRBD1. V gave up 5 bases and J gave up 7 bases; unmatched junction bases: 5. This CDR3 spans 15 amino acids. The germline V gene has CDR1 SGHTA and CDR2 FQGTGA. The CDR3 sequence is CASSTTGGINSPLHF. CDR3 nucleotide sequence: TGTGCCAGCAGCACGACAGGGGGCATAAATTCACCCCTCCACTTT.

This clonotype occurred many times. The CDR3 sequence is CASSLGGVQDTQYF. In nucleotides, the CDR3 is TGCGCCAGCAGCTTGGGAGGGGTGCAAGATACGCAGTATTTT. J is TRBJ2-3 and V is TRBV5-1; either TRBD1 or TRBD2 may supply D (5 bases each). Germline CDR1 and CDR2: SGHRS and YFSETQ. The germline V and J ends were trimmed by 0 bases and 5 bases, with 10 bases remaining between them. The CDR3 spans 14 residues.

The rearrangement joins TRBV28 to TRBJ1-5; 9 nucleotides agree with TRBD1. CDR1 is MDHEN and CDR2 is SYDVKM in the germline V gene. This CDR3 spans 12 amino acids. CDR3 coding DNA: TGTGCATCGACAGGGGGAGGAAAGCCCCAGCATTTT. Translating it yields CASTGGGKPQHF.

The chain has TRBV6-1 and TRBJ1-1, with 9 positions matching TRBD1. V gave up 10 bases and J gave up 4 bases; unmatched junction bases: 10. The CDR3 totals 14 residues. Germline loops: CDR1 MNHNS, CDR2 SASEGT. The CDR3 sequence: CAISEGTGSTEAFF. Here the CDR3 DNA reads TGTGCCATTAGTGAGGGGACAGGGAGCACTGAAGCTTTCTTT.

The chain carries TRBV6-9 and TRBJ1-6, with TRBD1 as a possible D gene (6 bases). Germline CDR1 reads MNHGY; CDR2 reads SVAAGI. V lost 3 bases to trimming and J lost 9 bases, with 21 bases between them. This CDR3 comprises 17 residues. CDR3 in DNA: TGTGCCAGCAGTTACCTGGGACATTGGGAATTCGGTTCACCCCTCCACTTT. Its protein product is CASSYLGHWEFGSPLHF.

This clonotype was seen at least ten times. The chain's CDR3 is CASSPYRAEETQYF. DNA of the CDR3: TGTGCCAGCAGCCCGTACAGGGCGGAAGAGACCCAGTACTTC. The chain employs TRBV6-2 or TRBV6-3 and TRBJ2-5; possible D gene TRBD1, 6 bases. CDR1 and CDR2 from the germline V gene are MNHEY and SVGEGT. Trimming removed 6 bases at V and 3 bases at J, with 14 bases between. The CDR3 has 14 amino acids.

The table lists this clonotype with many counts. DNA for the CDR3: TGCGCCAGCAGCCTACCGACCGTCGGAAACACCATATATTTT. This translates into CASSLPTVGNTIYF. The chain is built from TRBV4-1 and TRBJ1-3; no clear D. CDR3 length: 14 amino acids. From germline, CDR1 is MGHRA and CDR2 YSYEKL. V was pared by 4 bases and J by 4 bases, with 11 bases between.

This clonotype was detected ten times or more. The J gene is TRBJ2-5, the V gene TRBV28; D is possibly TRBD2 (5 bases). The CDR3 has 14 residues. With 1 base removed from V and 5 bases from J, the gap between germline ends came to 11 bases. CDR1 MDHEN and CDR2 SYDVKM come from the germline V gene. The CDR3, as DNA: TGTGCCAGCAGTTTATTCGACGGGGTGGAGACCCAGTACTTC. The encoded protein is CASSLFDGVETQYF.

This clonotype came up many times. This chain links TRBV6-1 with TRBJ2-3; perhaps TRBD2 as D (5 bases). The ends were cut back, 6 bases at V and 1 base at J, with 8 bases in the middle. This CDR3 is 13 amino acids long. Germline V gene data show CDR1 as MNHNS and CDR2 as SASEGT. CDR3 nucleotide sequence: TGTGCCAGCAGATCACTAGGCACAGATACGCAGTATTTT. This translates into CASRSLGTDTQYF.

Only a few counts were recorded for this clonotype. A much larger clone differs by one base, so this may be a read error. This chain joins TRBV4-1 and TRBJ2-1; TRBD2 matches 11 bases. The CDR3 loop spans 16 amino acids. CDR1 MGHRA and CDR2 YSYEKL come from the germline V gene. The chain's CDR3 is CASSRNSGGAYNVQFF. In nucleotides, the CDR3 is TGCGCCAGCAGCCGGAATAGCGGGGGGGCCTACAATGTGCAGTTCTTC.